What follows are 18 T cell receptor beta chains derived from one specimen sequenced in a study of shared clonotypes between healthy human individuals. Only in-frame clones appear in the TCRdb table, and some are missing; sequencing was by immunoSEQ multiplex PCR. Of about 2 million clones detected, just under 95% appear once; the ten largest clones hold roughly 1.2%. Positively selected for CCR7, the CD45RO-negative cells used as naive CD8 cells excluded terminally differentiated effector memory CD45RA+ cells. Sequencing was carried out using naive CD8+ T cells sorted from blood. These TCRs come from a young man in good health.

The chain has TRBV13 and TRBJ1-1, with D unclear. Trimming cost V 8 bases and J 3 bases, with 13 bases left between them. This CDR3 spans 13 amino acids. The germline gives CDR1 PRHDT, CDR2 FYEKMQ (reference sequence). In nucleotides, the CDR3 is TGTGCCAGCCGCATCGGCCCGTACACTGAAGCTTTCTTT. Translating gives CASRIGPYTEAFF.

Written as DNA, the CDR3 is TGTGCCAGCAGTTCGAGACTAGCCGGGCTCACAGATACGCAGTATTTT. Translating gives CASSSRLAGLTDTQYF. This chain uses TRBV6-5 with TRBJ2-3; TRBD2 matches 7 bases. The CDR3 totals 16 residues. The V and J ends lost 4 bases and 2 bases, in that order; junction bases with no gene match: 9. CDR1 is MNHEY and CDR2 is SVGAGI in the germline V gene.

This chain links TRBV7-3 with TRBJ2-5, with 10 nucleotides matching TRBD1. V trimming: 5 bases; J trimming: 5 bases; junction bases outside the gene matches: 11. Germline values: CDR1 SGHTA, CDR2 FQGTGA. The CDR3 sequence is 16 residues long. The CDR3 DNA sequence: TGTGCCAGCAGCCTCTCCGGGACAGGGGCATTGGAGACCCAGTACTTC. Encoded protein: CASSLSGTGALETQYF.

The V and J genes are TRBV4-1 and TRBJ1-2, with 8 bases identical to TRBD1. The CDR3 spans 17 residues. Germline trimming cut 0 bases from V and 3 bases from J; bases unmatched to any gene: 9. Germline CDR1 and CDR2: MGHRA and YSYEKL. In nucleotides, the CDR3 is TGCGCCAGCAGCCAAGATCTAAGGACAGGGTACGACTATGGCTACACCTTC. Protein product: CASSQDLRTGYDYGYTF.

This chain links TRBV25-1 with TRBJ2-5; the match to TRBD1 covers 7 bases. V dropped 1 base and J dropped 1; count of bases not matched to a gene: 6. This CDR3 spans 16 amino acids. The germline CDR1 and CDR2 sequences are MGHDK and SYGVNS. The CDR3 DNA sequence: TGTGCCAGCAGTGAATGGGGGACAGAAAGCCAAGAGACCCAGTACTTC. Translation: CASSEWGTESQETQYF.

Comments on this clone: The same CDR3 also results from other DNA sequences found in this sample. V usage is TRBV6-1 and J usage is TRBJ2-7; D possibly corresponds to TRBD2 (5 bases). Trimming took off 1 base at V and 0 bases at J, with 7 bases between the two ends. CDR1 is MNHNS, CDR2 SASEGT, per germline. The CDR3 runs 14 residues. The CDR3 here is CASSEGGLSYEQYF. The DNA for the CDR3 is TGTGCCAGCAGTGAAGGAGGGCTCTCCTACGAGCAGTACTTC.

V is TRBV10-3 and J is TRBJ2-7; 9 bases are shared with TRBD2. Germline V gives CDR1 ENHRY, CDR2 SYGVKD. This CDR3 region has 13 residues. The V gene end was trimmed by 10 bases and the J gene end by 2 bases; junction bases not matched to a gene: 6. The CDR3 DNA sequence: TGTGCCACTGGGACTAGCAATGCCTACGAGCAGTACTTC. Its translation: CATGTSNAYEQYF.

This chain uses TRBV28 with TRBJ1-4, with D perhaps TRBD1 (6 bases). This CDR3 has 15 residues. Germline V gives CDR1 MDHEN, CDR2 SYDVKM. Trimming removed 3 bases from V and 4 bases from J, with 12 bases in between. The CDR3 loop is CASSFGQLDNEKLFF. The CDR3 region has the DNA TGTGCCAGCAGTTTTGGACAGCTCGATAATGAAAAACTGTTTTTT.

A note on this clone: At the DNA level, this CDR3 is encoded by other sequences in the same sample as well. The V call is TRBV10-3, the J call TRBJ2-7; D is perhaps TRBD1 (5 bases). The length of the CDR3 is 13 residues. Per the germline V gene, CDR1 is ENHRY and CDR2 is SYGVKD. V lost 6 bases and J 0 bases, leaving 9 bases between the germline ends. For the CDR3, the DNA is TGTGCCATCAGCTTGGACAACTCCTACGAGCAGTACTTC. This encodes CAISLDNSYEQYF.

This chain links TRBV2 with TRBJ2-3; 15 bases align to TRBD2. Trimming cost V 2 bases and J 2 bases; bases outside gene matches: 5. This CDR3 contains 18 residues. CDR1 SNHLY and CDR2 FYNNEI come from the germline V gene. The CDR3 coding sequence is TGTGCCAGCAGTGAACTGGGACTAGCGGGAGGTCTCACAGATACGCAGTATTTT. It codes for CASSELGLAGGLTDTQYF.

The V gene is TRBV7-2, the J gene TRBJ2-7; TRBD1 is a possible D gene (6 bases). CDR1 is SGHTA, CDR2 FQGNSA, per germline. Trimming removed 4 bases from V and 2 bases from J, with 12 bases in between. The CDR3 has 14 residues. The CDR3 sequence is CASSYAQGTYEQYF. CDR3 DNA: TGTGCCAGCAGCTACGCACAGGGAACCTACGAGCAGTACTTC.

Turning to this clone: Other DNA variants within this sample encode the same CDR3. The chain links TRBV9 to TRBJ2-7; 7 bases are shared with TRBD2. This CDR3 comprises 15 residues. J gave up 1 base and V 0 bases, and 4 bases lay outside the gene matches. CDR1 SGDLS and CDR2 YYNGEE come from the germline V gene. In DNA form, the CDR3 reads TGTGCCAGCAGCGTAGGGTCGGGAGGATCCTACGAGCAGTACTTC. Its protein is CASSVGSGGSYEQYF.

The chain couples TRBV7-9 to TRBJ2-7, with D unresolved. The germline V gene encodes CDR1 SEHNR and CDR2 FQNEAQ (reference sequence). CDR3 size: 13 residues. V lost 5 bases, J lost 4 bases, and 12 bases lay in between. CDR3 loop: CASSQANAYEQYF. CDR3 DNA: TGTGCCAGCAGCCAGGCCAACGCGTACGAGCAGTACTTC.

The rearrangement links TRBV7-9 to TRBJ1-3; 9 bases align to TRBD1. The germline V gene has CDR1 SEHNR and CDR2 FQNEAQ (reference sequence). V dropped 1 base and J dropped 2; count of bases not matched to a gene: 3. This CDR3 spans 16 amino acids. DNA of the CDR3: TGTGCCAGCAGCTTAGGGACAGGGGCGACTGGAAACACCATATATTTT. Encoded protein: CASSLGTGATGNTIYF.

This chain uses TRBV6-6 with TRBJ1-1, with 7 bases that match TRBD1. V was pared by 2 bases and J by 1 base, with 4 bases of the junction left unmatched. This CDR3 region has 15 residues. CDR1 and CDR2 from the germline V gene are MNHNY and SVGAGI (reference sequence). This CDR3 reads CASSYRQGWNTEAFF. CDR3 DNA sequence: TGTGCCAGCAGTTACCGACAGGGCTGGAACACTGAAGCTTTCTTT.

The rearrangement uses TRBV6-5 and TRBJ2-7; either TRBD1 or TRBD2 may supply D (5 bases each). Trimming cost V 7 bases and J 6 bases, with 13 bases left between them. The CDR3 sequence is 12 residues long. The germline V gene encodes CDR1 MNHEY and CDR2 SVGAGI. This CDR3 reads CASTPGGGEQYF. The DNA of the CDR3 is TGTGCCAGCACCCCGGGTGGGGGCGAGCAGTACTTC.

With respect to this clone: The sample contains more than one DNA sequence encoding this CDR3. This CDR3 is CASSVGGGNEKLFF. In DNA form, the CDR3 reads TGTGCCAGCAGCGTAGGAGGAGGGAATGAAAAACTGTTTTTT. The chain links TRBV9 to TRBJ1-4, with no clear D. Germline values: CDR1 SGDLS, CDR2 YYNGEE. The V and J ends lost 0 bases and 5 bases respectively, with 8 bases between them. The CDR3 runs to 14 residues.

V and J are TRBV11-2 and TRBJ2-5; D may be TRBD1 (6 bases). The CDR3 contains 15 residues. V dropped 3 bases and J dropped 1 base, with 12 bases sitting between them. CDR1 SGHAT and CDR2 FQNNGV come from the germline V gene. This chain's CDR3 is CASSFWQGSQETQYF. CDR3 coding DNA: TGTGCCAGCAGCTTTTGGCAGGGGTCCCAAGAGACCCAGTACTTC.